This note documents a single T cell receptor beta chain sequence. The data were taken from a study of shared T cell receptors in the human thymus. Libraries were prepared by immunoSEQ multiplex PCR; TCRdb keeps only in-frame clonotypes and omits some of them. Of hundreds of thousands of clones listed, approximately 95% were seen once; the top ten hold roughly 0.02%. Germline CDR1 reads GTSNPN; CDR2 reads SVGIG (reference sequence). V was trimmed by 1 base and J by 8 bases, leaving 2 bases between them. There are 10 residues in the CDR3. This sequence originates from a human donor. The J gene is TRBJ2-2, the V gene TRBV30; D is unresolved. Sequenced input: thymocytes. In DNA form, the CDR3 reads TGTGCCTGGAGTGAGGGGGAGCTGTTTTTT. This gives the protein CAWSEGELFF.